This T cell receptor beta chain was captured in a study of blood T cell repertoires in COVID-19. The germline V gene encodes CDR1 SGHNT and CDR2 YYREEE (reference sequence). This CDR3 comprises 12 residues. The germline V and J ends were trimmed by 0 bases and 8 bases, with 5 bases remaining between them. Here immunoSEQ multiplex PCR was the method, and the copy in TCRdb shows in-frame clones only, minus some. The sample has a few hundred thousand clones, approximately 83% seen once. The chain carries TRBV5-4 and TRBJ1-4, with unresolved D. The clonotype comes from a woman between 50 and 59 years old who had recovered from COVID-19. What was sequenced was PBMCs or T cells enriched from blood (not recorded which). The CDR3 spells CASSLAQEKLFF. The CDR3 DNA sequence: TGTGCCAGCAGCTTGGCTCAGGAAAAACTGTTTTTT.